The 30 T cell receptor beta chains below were found in one sample sequenced in a study of T cells after yellow fever vaccination. TCRdb re-derived calls from the 5' RACE reads in MiXCR, one entry per CDR3 protein. Of 310,000 or so distinct CDR3 sequences listed, around 7% are singletons. The specimen comprised PBMCs, sampled approximately 40 days after the first yellow fever vaccination. These receptor sequences come from a man aged 18-30 years who received the YFV17D yellow fever vaccine.

This clonotype has only a few counts. The genes are TRBV12-3 or TRBV12-4 and TRBJ1-2, with D unresolved. Trimming cost V 5 bases and J 8 bases, with 15 bases left between them. This CDR3 has 13 amino acids. The CDR3 region is CASSRELAFGYTF. CDR3 DNA sequence: TGTGCCAGCAGTAGGGAGCTCGCCTTCGGCTACACCTTC.

In the case of this clonotype: Given a much more abundant clone one base away, this may be a read error. V is TRBV7-2 and J is TRBJ1-1; D unresolved. Germline V gene data show CDR1 as SGHTA and CDR2 as FQGNSA. The CDR3 loop spans 13 amino acids. Between the trimmed V and J ends, which lost 4 bases and 1 base, there was a span of 7 bases. The CDR3 DNA is TGTGCCAGCAGCTCCTACAGGAACACTGAAGCTTTCTTT. This sequence encodes CASSSYRNTEAFF.

The chain combines TRBV18 with TRBJ1-1, with D perhaps TRBD1 (6 bases). Trimming removed 4 bases at V and 4 bases at J, with 13 bases between. Germline V CDR1 and CDR2: KGHSH, LQKENI. The CDR3 runs 14 residues. This CDR3 is CASSLKGGGTEAFF. In DNA, the CDR3 is TGTGCCAGCTCACTCAAGGGGGGGGGCACTGAAGCTTTCTTT.

This clonotype was observed a handful of times. This chain connects TRBV7-2 to TRBJ1-1; no firm D call. Germline CDR1 is SGHTA and CDR2 is FQGNSA. V lost 2 bases, J lost 1 base, and 8 bases lay in between. This CDR3 is 14 amino acids long. This CDR3 reads CASSLNAGNTEAFF. In nucleotides, the CDR3 is TGTGCCAGCAGCTTAAACGCAGGGAACACTGAAGCTTTCTTT.

The gene calls are TRBV6-1 and TRBJ2-1; 13 nucleotides align to TRBD2. Germline values: CDR1 MNHNS, CDR2 SASEGT. The CDR3 loop spans 18 amino acids. With V trimmed by 4 bases and J by 0 bases, 6 bases remained unmatched. The CDR3 sequence is CASSVVLAGGSSYNEQFF. The CDR3 DNA is TGTGCCAGCAGTGTTGTACTAGCGGGGGGGAGCTCCTACAATGAGCAGTTCTTC.

There are a few counts of this clonotype. J is TRBJ2-5 and V is TRBV12-3 or TRBV12-4, with D tentatively TRBD2 (5 bases). There are 14 residues in the CDR3. V was clipped by 6 bases and J by 0 bases, with 11 bases between them. The CDR3 nucleotides are TGTGCCAGCAGCCCCGGCGGGTACCAAGAGACCCAGTACTTC. Amino acids: CASSPGGYQETQYF.

A few counts support this clonotype. The gene calls are TRBV2 and TRBJ2-7, with D maybe TRBD2 (5 bases). CDR3 length: 12 residues. Germline V gene lookup returns CDR1 SNHLY and CDR2 FYNNEI. The V end lost 7 bases, the J end lost 5 bases, and 12 bases lay between the germline ends. The CDR3 DNA sequence: TGTGCCAGCAACCGGGGTAGGGACGAGCAGTACGTC. Its translation is CASNRGRDEQYV.

The table lists this clonotype with a few counts. The chain uses TRBV7-2 and TRBJ2-3; D unresolved. CDR1 is SGHTA, CDR2 FQGNSA, per germline. V was pared by 2 bases and J by 1 base, with 7 bases between. The CDR3 has 14 residues. This chain's CDR3 is CASSLSLGTDTQYF. The CDR3 coding sequence is TGTGCCAGCAGCTTAAGTTTGGGCACAGATACGCAGTATTTT.

The chain joins TRBV20-1 to TRBJ2-7, with a weak D call TRBD2 (5 bases). The CDR3 is 14 amino acids. The ends were cut back, 2 bases at V and 0 bases at J, with 11 bases in the middle. The germline V gene has CDR1 DFQATT and CDR2 SNEGSKA (reference sequence). Here the CDR3 reads CSARNGESSYEQYV. The DNA for the CDR3 is TGCAGTGCTAGAAACGGGGAAAGCTCCTACGAGCAGTACGTC.

The rearrangement links TRBV7-9 to TRBJ2-7; no definite D call. In germline, CDR1 is SEHNR, CDR2 FQNEAQ (reference sequence). V lost 5 bases to trimming and J lost 7 bases, with 9 bases between them. The length of the CDR3 is 11 residues. CDR3 residues: CASSLAWEQYF. CDR3 DNA sequence: TGTGCCAGCAGCCTGGCTTGGGAGCAGTACTTC.

V usage is TRBV10-3 and J usage is TRBJ2-3, with 7 bases that match TRBD2. Losses at the gene ends were 7 bases for V and 3 bases for J; bases not matched to a gene: 7. The CDR3 is made up of 14 amino acids. CDR1 ENHRY and CDR2 SYGVKD come from the germline V gene. CDR3 bases: TGTGCCATCAAAGTCCAGCGGGGAACAGATACGCAGTATTTT. Translation gives CAIKVQRGTDTQYF.

V and J are TRBV4-1 and TRBJ2-5, with no clear D. V was cut by 2 bases and J by 5 bases, with 15 bases left in between. Germline V gene lookup returns CDR1 MGHRA and CDR2 YSYEKL. The length of the CDR3 is 15 residues. CDR3 sequence reads: CASSQSRNVLETQYF. The DNA of the CDR3 is TGCGCCAGCAGCCAATCGAGAAATGTCCTGGAGACCCAGTACTTC.

This clonotype showed up many times. The chain couples TRBV29-1 to TRBJ2-5; maybe TRBD1 (6 bases). Germline assignment: CDR1 SQVTM and CDR2 ANQGSEA. The length of the CDR3 is 12 residues. V was clipped by 6 bases and J by 2 bases, with 10 bases between them. The CDR3 DNA follows: TGCAGCGTGAGACAGGCTCAAGAGACCCAGTACTTC. Translating it yields CSVRQAQETQYF.

There are many counts of this clonotype. This chain links TRBV4-3 with TRBJ2-3; weak D call: TRBD2 (6 bases). The CDR3 sequence is 14 residues long. Germline V gives CDR1 LGHNA, CDR2 YSLEER. Trimming took off 5 bases at V and 0 bases at J, with 9 bases between the two ends. The CDR3 sequence: CASSSGTSTDTQYF. Written as DNA, the CDR3 is TGCGCCAGCAGCTCCGGGACTAGCACAGATACGCAGTATTTT.

This clonotype appeared a few times. The V gene is TRBV12-3 or TRBV12-4, the J gene TRBJ2-3; 8 bases are shared with TRBD2. V gave up 6 bases and J gave up 1 base; unmatched junction bases: 21. The CDR3 spans 20 residues. CDR3 region: CASRSPPGLVMSVGTDTQYF. The CDR3 DNA sequence: TGTGCCAGCAGAAGCCCTCCGGGACTAGTAATGAGTGTCGGCACAGATACGCAGTATTTT.

V is TRBV4-2 and J is TRBJ1-5; 8 positions match TRBD1. The ends lost 1 base at V and 4 bases at J; junction bases unmatched: 6. Germline assignment: CDR1 LGHNA and CDR2 YNFKEQ. This CDR3 is 16 amino acids long. This chain's CDR3 is CASSQVPRTGNQPQHF. The CDR3 coding sequence is TGTGCCAGCAGCCAAGTTCCAAGGACAGGGAATCAGCCCCAGCATTTT.

This clonotype was detected ten times or more. The V call is TRBV6-2 or TRBV6-3, the J call TRBJ1-1; D gene ambiguous. CDR1 MNHEY and CDR2 SVGEGT come from the germline V gene. The V and J ends lost 8 bases and 2 bases respectively, with 15 bases between them. This CDR3 comprises 14 residues. The CDR3 sequence is CASSPTTANTEAFF. The DNA for the CDR3 is TGTGCCAGCTCTCCTACTACAGCTAACACTGAAGCTTTCTTT.

This clonotype was found many times. The chain uses TRBV10-2 and TRBJ2-4; the D is unclear. CDR1 is WSHSY and CDR2 is SAAADI in the germline V gene. This CDR3 is 13 amino acids long. V lost 8 bases and J 1 base, leaving 9 bases between the germline ends. This CDR3 reads CASRVGAKNIQYF. The CDR3 bases are TGCGCCAGCCGGGTGGGGGCCAAAAACATTCAGTACTTC.

The chain links TRBV7-2 to TRBJ1-2; TRBD1 might be the D (6 bases). This CDR3 contains 13 residues. Trimming took off 1 base at V and 8 bases at J, with 11 bases between the two ends. Per the germline V gene, CDR1 is SGHTA and CDR2 is FQGNSA. The CDR3 DNA reads as TGTGCCAGCAGCTTAGAGTCAGGGGCGGGCTACACCTTC. Translation: CASSLESGAGYTF.

V and J are TRBV6-5 and TRBJ1-5; D is unclear. V was cut by 4 bases and J by 4 bases, with 8 bases left in between. The CDR3 is made up of 13 amino acids. Germline CDR1 is MNHEY and CDR2 is SVGAGI. The CDR3 reads CASSLRANQPQHF. As DNA, the CDR3 is TGTGCCAGCAGTTTGAGGGCTAATCAGCCCCAGCATTTT.

This clonotype was detected only a few times. The chain recombines TRBV10-1 with TRBJ2-5, with 7 bases fitting TRBD2. The CDR3 is made up of 14 amino acids. Per germline, CDR1 WNHNN and CDR2 SYGVQD (reference sequence). With V trimmed by 6 bases and J by 3 bases, 7 bases remained unmatched. This chain's CDR3 is CASSPRSGEETQYF. CDR3 sequence (DNA): TGCGCCAGCAGCCCGAGGAGCGGGGAAGAGACCCAGTACTTC.

The J gene is TRBJ2-7, the V gene TRBV25-1; 8 bases line up with TRBD1. CDR3 length: 14 residues. Germline CDR1 reads MGHDK; CDR2 reads SYGVNS. V gave up 5 bases and J gave up 7 bases; unmatched junction bases: 10. CDR3 in amino acids: CASSITGGSGEQYF. CDR3 nucleotides: TGTGCCAGCAGTATTACAGGGGGATCGGGAGAGCAGTACTTC.

This clonotype was found many times. The rearrangement joins TRBV15 to TRBJ2-2, with a weak D call TRBD1 (5 bases). V lost 5 bases and J 5 bases, leaving 9 bases between the germline ends. The germline CDR1 and CDR2 sequences are LNHNV and YYDKDF (reference sequence). CDR3 size: 13 residues. The CDR3 is CATSFRGTGELFF. CDR3 nucleotide sequence: TGTGCCACCAGCTTTAGGGGAACCGGGGAGCTGTTTTTT.

This chain uses TRBV7-2 with TRBJ1-2, with D possibly being TRBD1 (5 bases). Trimming removed 1 base from V and 6 bases from J, with 9 bases in between. CDR3 length: 13 amino acids. CDR1 is SGHTA and CDR2 is FQGNSA in the germline V gene. The CDR3 nucleotides read TGTGCCAGCAGCTTAGTAGGAGGGGATGGCTACACCTTC. This encodes CASSLVGGDGYTF. Combining the CDR3 with reference TRBV7-2 and TRBJ1-2 gives the whole variable domain GAGVSQSPSNKVTEKGKDVELRCDPISGHTALYWYRQSLGQGLEFLIYFQGNSAPDKSGLPSDRFSAERTGGSVSTLTIQRTQQEDSAVYLCASSLVGGDGYTFGSGTRLTVV.

This CDR3 reads CASSSGSTGSVGYTF. In DNA, the CDR3 is TGCGCCAGCAGCAGTGGTTCGACAGGGTCGGTTGGCTACACCTTC. V is TRBV4-1 and J is TRBJ1-2; 7 nucleotides match TRBD1. CDR3 length: 15 amino acids. V lost 5 bases to trimming and J lost 7 bases; unmatched junction nucleotides: 13. Germline V gene sequence: CDR1 MGHRA, CDR2 YSYEKL.

At least ten counts were recorded for this clonotype. The chain joins TRBV27 to TRBJ2-4, with D possibly being TRBD2 (5 bases). Germline V CDR1 and CDR2: MNHEY, SMNVEV (reference sequence). The CDR3 length is 13 residues. V lost 2 bases to trimming and J lost 8 bases, with 10 bases between them. CDR3 sequence reads: CASSLRRRDIQYF. CDR3 bases: TGTGCCAGCAGTTTACGCAGGCGGGACATTCAGTACTTC.

This clonotype was picked up a small number of times. Written as DNA, the CDR3 is TGTGCCAGCAGCCCCACAGTGCTAGAGACCCAGTACTTC. Translating it yields CASSPTVLETQYF. This sequence joins TRBV7-8 and TRBJ2-5; D uncertain. Per germline, CDR1 SGHVS and CDR2 FQNEAQ. V gave up 5 bases and J gave up 4 bases, with 11 bases separating them. The CDR3 sequence is 13 residues long.

The table lists this clonotype with a few counts. Written as DNA, the CDR3 is TGTGCCAGCAGTACCCCTCGGGGGGTGGGGGAGACCCAGTACTTC. The encoded protein is CASSTPRGVGETQYF. J is TRBJ2-5 and V is TRBV28; 7 bases are a match to TRBD2. This CDR3 has 15 residues. Germline CDR1 is MDHEN and CDR2 is SYDVKM. After removal of 5 bases from V and 5 bases from J, the junction contained 11 bases not matched to a gene.

This sequence joins TRBV12-3 or TRBV12-4 and TRBJ2-3; tentative D call: TRBD2 (5 bases). V lost 5 bases and J lost 7, with 16 bases in between. This CDR3 has 14 amino acids. The CDR3 loop reads CASSPGPRRNTQYF. The CDR3, as DNA: TGTGCCAGCAGTCCGGGTCCCAGGAGGAATACGCAGTATTTT.

The chain joins TRBV4-2 to TRBJ2-1; D possibly matches TRBD1 or TRBD2 (6 bases each). Trimming took 1 base from V and 13 from J, leaving 14 bases between them. The CDR3 has 13 amino acids. Germline lookup yields CDR1 LGHNA and CDR2 YNFKEQ. The CDR3 region has the DNA TGTGCCAGCAGCCAAGGCCCAGGGGAGGAACAGTTCTTC. This encodes CASSQGPGEEQFF.